This TCR beta chain is drawn from a study of T cells after yellow fever vaccination. One entry per CDR3 protein results from TCRdb running MiXCR on the 5' RACE reads. The table has some 670,000 distinct CDR3 sequences, roughly 12% seen once. Findings and limits, study-wide: Shared CD4/CD8 clonotypes were a small share, likely from convergent recombination. Weaker in magnitude, the secondary response showed a faster peak on day 5 versus 15.

On this clonotype itself: Its matching antigen is unknown.

The input for sequencing was PBMCs, taken on the day of the yellow fever booster vaccination. This receptor was taken from a man under 40 who received the YFV17D yellow fever vaccine.

This chain's CDR3 is CASRTGLSSGANVLTF. The CDR3 DNA is TGTGCCAGCCGGACAGGGTTAAGCTCTGGGGCCAACGTCCTGACTTTC. This chain joins TRBV27 and TRBJ2-6; 8 positions agree with TRBD1. The germline CDR1 and CDR2 sequences are MNHEY and SMNVEV (reference sequence). The CDR3 is 16 residues long. The V and J ends lost 8 bases and 0 bases, in that order; junction bases with no gene match: 6.